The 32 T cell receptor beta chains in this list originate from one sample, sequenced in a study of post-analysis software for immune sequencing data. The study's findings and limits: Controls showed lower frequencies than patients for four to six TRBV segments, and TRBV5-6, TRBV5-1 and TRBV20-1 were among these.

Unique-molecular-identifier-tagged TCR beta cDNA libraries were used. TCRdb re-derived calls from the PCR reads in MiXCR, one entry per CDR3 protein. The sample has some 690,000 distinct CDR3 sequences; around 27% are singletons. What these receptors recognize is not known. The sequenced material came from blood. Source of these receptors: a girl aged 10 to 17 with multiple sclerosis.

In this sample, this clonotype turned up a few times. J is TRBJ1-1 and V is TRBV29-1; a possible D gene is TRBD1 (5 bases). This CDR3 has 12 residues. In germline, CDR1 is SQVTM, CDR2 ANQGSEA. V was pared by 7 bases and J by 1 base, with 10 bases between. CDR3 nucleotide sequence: TGCAGCGATCAGGGACCGAACACTGAAGCTTTCTTT. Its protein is CSDQGPNTEAFF.

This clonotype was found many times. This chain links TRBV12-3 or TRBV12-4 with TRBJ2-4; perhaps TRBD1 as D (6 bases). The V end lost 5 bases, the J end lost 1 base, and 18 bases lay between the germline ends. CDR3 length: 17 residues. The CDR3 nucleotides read TGTGCCAGCAGTCCAGAACAGGGTCGGTGGGCCAAAAACATTCAGTACTTC. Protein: CASSPEQGRWAKNIQYF.

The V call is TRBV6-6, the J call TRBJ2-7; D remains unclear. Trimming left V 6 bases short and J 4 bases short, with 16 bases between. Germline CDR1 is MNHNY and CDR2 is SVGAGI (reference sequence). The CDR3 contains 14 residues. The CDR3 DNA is TGTGCCAGCAGAAGAACAGCAGTTCAATACGAGCAGTACTTC. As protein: CASRRTAVQYEQYF.

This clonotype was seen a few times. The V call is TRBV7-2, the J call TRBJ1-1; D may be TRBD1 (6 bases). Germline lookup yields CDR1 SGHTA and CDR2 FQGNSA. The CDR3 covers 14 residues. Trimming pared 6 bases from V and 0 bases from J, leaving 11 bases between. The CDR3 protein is CASSGGALNTEAFF. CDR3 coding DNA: TGTGCCAGCAGTGGGGGGGCCTTGAACACTGAAGCTTTCTTT.

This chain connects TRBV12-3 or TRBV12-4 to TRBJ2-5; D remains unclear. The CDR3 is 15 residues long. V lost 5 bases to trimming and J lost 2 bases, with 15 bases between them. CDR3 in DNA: TGTGCCAGCAGTCCTTCACGACTGGGGCAAGAGACCCAGTACTTC. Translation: CASSPSRLGQETQYF.

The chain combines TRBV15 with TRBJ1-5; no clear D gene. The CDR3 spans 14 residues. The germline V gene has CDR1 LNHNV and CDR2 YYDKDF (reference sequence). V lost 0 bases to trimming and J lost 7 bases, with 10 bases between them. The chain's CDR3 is CATSRDLFGQPQHF. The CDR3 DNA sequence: TGTGCCACCAGCAGAGATCTATTTGGCCAGCCCCAGCATTTT.

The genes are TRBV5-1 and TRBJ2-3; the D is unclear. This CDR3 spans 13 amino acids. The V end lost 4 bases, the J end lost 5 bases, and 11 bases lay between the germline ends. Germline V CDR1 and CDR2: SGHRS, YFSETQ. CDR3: CASSQTGGDTQYF. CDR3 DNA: TGCGCCAGCAGCCAAACGGGTGGAGATACGCAGTATTTT.

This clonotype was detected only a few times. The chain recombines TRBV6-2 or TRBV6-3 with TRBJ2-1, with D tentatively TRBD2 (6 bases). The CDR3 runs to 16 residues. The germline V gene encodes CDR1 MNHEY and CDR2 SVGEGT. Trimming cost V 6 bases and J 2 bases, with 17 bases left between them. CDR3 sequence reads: CASSYGGTVPYNEQFF. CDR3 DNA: TGTGCCAGCAGCTACGGAGGGACTGTCCCCTACAATGAGCAGTTCTTC.

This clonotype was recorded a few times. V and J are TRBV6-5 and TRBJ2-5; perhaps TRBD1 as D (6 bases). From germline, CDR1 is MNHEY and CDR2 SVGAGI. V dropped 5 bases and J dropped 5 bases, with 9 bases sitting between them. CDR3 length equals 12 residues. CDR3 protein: CASSAGAETQYF. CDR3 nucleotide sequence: TGTGCCAGCAGTGCAGGGGCCGAGACCCAGTACTTC.

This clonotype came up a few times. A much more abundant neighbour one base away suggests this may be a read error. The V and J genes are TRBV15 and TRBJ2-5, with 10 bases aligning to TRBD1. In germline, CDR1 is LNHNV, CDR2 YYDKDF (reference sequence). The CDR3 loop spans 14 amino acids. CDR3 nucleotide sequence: TGTGCGACAGTCCCGGACAGGGGGTGTGGGACCCAGTACTTC. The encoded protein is CATVPDRGCGTQYF.

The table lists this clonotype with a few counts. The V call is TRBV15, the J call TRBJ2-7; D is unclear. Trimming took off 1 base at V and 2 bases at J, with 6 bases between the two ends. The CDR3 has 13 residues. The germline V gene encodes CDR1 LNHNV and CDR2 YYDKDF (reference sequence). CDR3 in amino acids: CATSRGTTYEQYF. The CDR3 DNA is TGTGCCACCAGCAGAGGGACCACCTACGAGCAGTACTTC.

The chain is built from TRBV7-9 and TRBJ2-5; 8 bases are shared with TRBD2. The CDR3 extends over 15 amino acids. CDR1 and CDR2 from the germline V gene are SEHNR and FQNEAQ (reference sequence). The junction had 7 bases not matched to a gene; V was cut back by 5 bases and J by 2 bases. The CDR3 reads CASSLRAGEQETQYF. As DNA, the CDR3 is TGTGCCAGCAGCCTGCGAGCGGGGGAACAAGAGACCCAGTACTTC.

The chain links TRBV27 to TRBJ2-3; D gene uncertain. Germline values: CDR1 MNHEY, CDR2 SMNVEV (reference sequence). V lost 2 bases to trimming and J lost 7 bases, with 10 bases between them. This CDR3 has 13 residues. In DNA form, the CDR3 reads TGTGCCAGCAGTTTAGGTACCCGTAATACGCAGTATTTT. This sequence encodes CASSLGTRNTQYF.

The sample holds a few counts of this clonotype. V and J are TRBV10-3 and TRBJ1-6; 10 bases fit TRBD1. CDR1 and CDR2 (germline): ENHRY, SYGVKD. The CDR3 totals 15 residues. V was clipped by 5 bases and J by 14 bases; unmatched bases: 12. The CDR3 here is CAISPGTGALRALHF. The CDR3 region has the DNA TGTGCCATCAGTCCAGGGACAGGGGCCCTTCGGGCCCTCCACTTT.

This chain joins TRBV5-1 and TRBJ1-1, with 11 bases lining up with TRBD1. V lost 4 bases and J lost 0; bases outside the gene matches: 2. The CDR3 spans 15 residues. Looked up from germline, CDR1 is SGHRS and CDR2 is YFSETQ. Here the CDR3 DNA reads TGCGCCAGCAGCAGGGGACAGGGGGTGAACACTGAAGCTTTCTTT. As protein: CASSRGQGVNTEAFF. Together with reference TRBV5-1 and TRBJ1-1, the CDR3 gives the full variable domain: KAGVTQTPRYLIKTRGQQVTLSCSPISGHRSVSWYQQTPGQGLQFLFEYFSETQRNKGNFPGRFSGRQFSNSRSEMNVSTLELGDSALYLCASSRGQGVNTEAFFGQGTRLTVV.

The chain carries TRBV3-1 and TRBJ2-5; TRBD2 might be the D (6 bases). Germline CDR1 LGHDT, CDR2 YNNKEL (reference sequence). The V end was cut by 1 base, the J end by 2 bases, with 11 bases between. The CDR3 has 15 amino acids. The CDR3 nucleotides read TGTGCCAGCAGCCAAGTTTGGGGGGAGCAAGAGACCCAGTACTTC. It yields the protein CASSQVWGEQETQYF.

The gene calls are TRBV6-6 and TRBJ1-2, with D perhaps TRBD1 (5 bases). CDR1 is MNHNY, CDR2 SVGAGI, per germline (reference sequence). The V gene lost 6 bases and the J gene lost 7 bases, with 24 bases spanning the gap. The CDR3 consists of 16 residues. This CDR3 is CASRLSGAGSLIGYTF. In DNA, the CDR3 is TGTGCCAGCAGGCTCAGCGGGGCTGGAAGTTTGATTGGCTACACCTTC.

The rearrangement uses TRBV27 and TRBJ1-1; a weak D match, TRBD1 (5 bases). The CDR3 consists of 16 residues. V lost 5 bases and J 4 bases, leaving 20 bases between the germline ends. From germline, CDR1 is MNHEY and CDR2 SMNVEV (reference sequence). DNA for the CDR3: TGTGCCAGCAGTCCAGCCGCGGGGGACGGGGGCACTGAAGCTTTCTTT. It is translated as CASSPAAGDGGTEAFF.

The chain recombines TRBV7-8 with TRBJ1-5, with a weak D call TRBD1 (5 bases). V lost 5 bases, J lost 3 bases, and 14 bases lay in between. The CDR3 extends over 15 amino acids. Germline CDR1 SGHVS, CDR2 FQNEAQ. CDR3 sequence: CASSALQALNQPQHF. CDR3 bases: TGTGCCAGCAGCGCCTTACAGGCACTCAATCAGCCCCAGCATTTT.

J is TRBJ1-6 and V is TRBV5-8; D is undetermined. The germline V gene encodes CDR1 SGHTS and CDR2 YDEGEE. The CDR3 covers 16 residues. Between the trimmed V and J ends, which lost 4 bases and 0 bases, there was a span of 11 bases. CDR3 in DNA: TGTGCCAGCAGCCCCCGGGCCCGCTCCTATAATTCACCCCTCCACTTT. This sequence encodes CASSPRARSYNSPLHF.

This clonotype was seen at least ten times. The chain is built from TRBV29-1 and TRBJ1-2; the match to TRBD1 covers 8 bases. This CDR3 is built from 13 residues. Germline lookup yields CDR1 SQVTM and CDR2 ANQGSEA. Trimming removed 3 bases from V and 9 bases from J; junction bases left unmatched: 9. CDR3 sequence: CSVDDRGVYSYTF. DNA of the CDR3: TGCAGCGTTGATGACAGGGGAGTGTATAGCTACACCTTC.

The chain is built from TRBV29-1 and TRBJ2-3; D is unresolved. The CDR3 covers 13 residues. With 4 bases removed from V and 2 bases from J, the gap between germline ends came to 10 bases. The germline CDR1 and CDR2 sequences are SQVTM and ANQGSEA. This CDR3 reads CSVAMSYTDTQYF. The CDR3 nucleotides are TGCAGCGTTGCGATGAGCTACACAGATACGCAGTATTTT.

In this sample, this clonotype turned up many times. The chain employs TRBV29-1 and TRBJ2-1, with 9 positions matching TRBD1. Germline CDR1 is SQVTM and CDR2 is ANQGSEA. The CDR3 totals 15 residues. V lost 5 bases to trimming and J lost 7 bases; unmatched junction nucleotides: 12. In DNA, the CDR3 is TGCAGCGTTACCCCGGGACAGGGCGTTCAAAATGAGCAGTTCTTC. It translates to CSVTPGQGVQNEQFF.

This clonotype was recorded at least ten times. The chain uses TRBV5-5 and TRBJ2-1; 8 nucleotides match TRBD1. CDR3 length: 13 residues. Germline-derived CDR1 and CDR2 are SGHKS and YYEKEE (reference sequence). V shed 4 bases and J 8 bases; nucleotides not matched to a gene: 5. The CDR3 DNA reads TGTGCCAGCAGCACGGACAGGGTCGATGAGCAGTTCTTC. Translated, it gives CASSTDRVDEQFF.

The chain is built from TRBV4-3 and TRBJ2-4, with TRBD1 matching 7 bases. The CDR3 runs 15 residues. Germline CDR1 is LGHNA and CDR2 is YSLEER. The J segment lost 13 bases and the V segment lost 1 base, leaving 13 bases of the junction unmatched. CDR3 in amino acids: CASSQVLGGAYKQYF. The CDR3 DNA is TGCGCCAGCAGCCAAGTTTTAGGGGGCGCGTACAAGCAGTACTTC.

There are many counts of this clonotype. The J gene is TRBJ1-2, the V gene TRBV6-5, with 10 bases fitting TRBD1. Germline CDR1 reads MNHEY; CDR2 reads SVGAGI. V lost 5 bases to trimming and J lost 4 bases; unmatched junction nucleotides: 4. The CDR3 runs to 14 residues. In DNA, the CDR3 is TGTGCCAGCAGTGCGGGGACAGGGGTCTATGGCTACACCTTC. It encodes CASSAGTGVYGYTF.

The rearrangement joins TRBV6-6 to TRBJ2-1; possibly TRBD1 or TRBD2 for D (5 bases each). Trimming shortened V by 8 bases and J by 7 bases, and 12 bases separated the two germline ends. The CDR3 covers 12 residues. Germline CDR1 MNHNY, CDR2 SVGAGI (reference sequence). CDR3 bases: TGTGCCAGCGCCGGGGCGAGGAATGAGCAGTTCTTC. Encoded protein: CASAGARNEQFF.

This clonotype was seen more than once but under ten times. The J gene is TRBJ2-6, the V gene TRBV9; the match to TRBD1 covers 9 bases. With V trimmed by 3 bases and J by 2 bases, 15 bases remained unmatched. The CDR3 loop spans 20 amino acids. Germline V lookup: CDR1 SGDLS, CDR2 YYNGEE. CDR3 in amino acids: CASSDPGPGQGLAGANVLTF. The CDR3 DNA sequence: TGTGCCAGCAGCGACCCCGGGCCGGGACAGGGTCTAGCTGGGGCCAACGTCCTGACTTTC.

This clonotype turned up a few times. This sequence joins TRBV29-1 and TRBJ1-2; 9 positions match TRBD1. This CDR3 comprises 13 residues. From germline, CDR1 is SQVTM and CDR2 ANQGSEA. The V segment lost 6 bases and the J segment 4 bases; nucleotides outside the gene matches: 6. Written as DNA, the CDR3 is TGCAGCGTAGAGGGGGACAGGGTCTATGGCTACACCTTC. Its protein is CSVEGDRVYGYTF.

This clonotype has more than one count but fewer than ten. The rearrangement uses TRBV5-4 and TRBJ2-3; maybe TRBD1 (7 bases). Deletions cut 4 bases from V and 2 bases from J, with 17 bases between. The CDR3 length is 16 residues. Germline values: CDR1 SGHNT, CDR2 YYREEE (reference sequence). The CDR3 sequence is CASSGTRGATTDTQYF. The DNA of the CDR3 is TGTGCCAGCAGCGGGACCAGGGGGGCCACCACAGATACGCAGTATTTT.

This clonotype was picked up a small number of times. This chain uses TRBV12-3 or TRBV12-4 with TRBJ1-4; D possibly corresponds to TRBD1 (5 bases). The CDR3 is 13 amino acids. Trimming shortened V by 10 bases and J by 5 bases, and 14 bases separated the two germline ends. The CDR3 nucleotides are TGTGCCATTTCAGGGATTAGGAATGAAAAACTGTTTTTT. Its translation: CAISGIRNEKLFF.

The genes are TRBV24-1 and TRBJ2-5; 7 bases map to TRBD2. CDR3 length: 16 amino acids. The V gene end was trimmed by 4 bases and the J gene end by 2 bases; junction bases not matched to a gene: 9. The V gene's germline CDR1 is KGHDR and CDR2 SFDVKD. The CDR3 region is CATSDRRAGRQETQYF. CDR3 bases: TGTGCCACCAGTGACCGAAGAGCGGGACGACAAGAGACCCAGTACTTC.